This T cell receptor (beta chain) was identified in a study of blood T cell repertoires in COVID-19. Germline loops: CDR1 MNHEY, CDR2 SMNVEV (reference sequence). CDR3 length: 15 residues. J lost 5 bases, V lost 0 bases, and 1 base had no gene match. Sequencing was performed with immunoSEQ multiplex PCR; in TCRdb, only in-frame clones are kept and a portion is missing. Of 30,000 to 40,000 clones listed, just under 80% are singletons. This clone was seen more than once but under ten times. Input material: peripheral blood. This TCR was sampled from an older man with active or convalescent COVID-19. V and J are TRBV27 and TRBJ2-1, with TRBD2 matching over 10 bases. CDR3 DNA sequence: TGTGCCAGCAGTTTATCACTAGCGGGGAACAATGAGCAGTTCTTC. Amino acids: CASSLSLAGNNEQFF.